The 15 T cell receptor beta chains listed next were all sequenced from one sample in a study of radiation and T cells in renal cell carcinoma. Time point: blood 4 weeks post-SBRT, at nephrectomy. Treatment specified: 15 Gy SBRT to primary tumor, nephrectomy 4 weeks later. Data came from immunoSEQ multiplex PCR; TCRdb stores just in-frame clones and leaves some out. This table has approximately 83,000 clones, about 82% appearing once. The sample was blood, taken from a patient whose treatment included radiotherapy and nephrectomy. The receptor source for this set is a man aged 45 to 65 with renal cell carcinoma.

CDR3 bases: TGTGCCAGCAGTGATCTCTTGGGGGGGGCCCAGCCCCAGCATTTT. It encodes CASSDLLGGAQPQHF. V and J are TRBV6-1 and TRBJ1-5; a weak D match, TRBD1 (6 bases). The CDR3 totals 15 residues. Trimming removed 3 bases from V and 7 bases from J, with 16 bases in between. The germline gives CDR1 MNHNS, CDR2 SASEGT.

This clone was counted a single time. The chain recombines TRBV7-3 with TRBJ2-7; D is ambiguous. Looked up from germline, CDR1 is SGHTA and CDR2 is FQGTGA. CDR3 length: 12 residues. Trimming shortened V by 5 bases and J by 6 bases, and 11 bases separated the two germline ends. The CDR3 bases are TGTGCCAGCAGCGACCGCCTAGGCGAGCAGTACTTC. Its protein is CASSDRLGEQYF.

This chain links TRBV6-1 with TRBJ2-5; D not certain. The V gene's germline CDR1 is MNHNS and CDR2 SASEGT. This CDR3 is 14 amino acids long. V was clipped by 3 bases and J by 2 bases, with 10 bases between them. The CDR3, as DNA: TGTGCCAGCAGTGAGAAAAAGAGACAAGAGACCCAGTACTTC. Translating it yields CASSEKKRQETQYF.

This clone was found once. The gene calls are TRBV6-5 and TRBJ2-5, with 10 bases that match TRBD2. The J call may be mistaken, given a closer DNA end match to TRBJ2-7. CDR1 and CDR2 (germline): MNHEY, SVGAGI. This CDR3 is built from 14 residues. Here the CDR3 DNA reads TGTGCCAGCAGAGCTAGCGGGAGCTCCTACGAGCAGTACTTC. It codes for CASRASGSSYEQYF.

V and J are TRBV11-2 and TRBJ2-3; D may be TRBD1 (6 bases). This CDR3 is 16 amino acids long. Germline V lookup: CDR1 SGHAT, CDR2 FQNNGV. Trimming removed 5 bases at V and 0 bases at J, with 15 bases between. DNA for the CDR3: TGTGCCAGCAGCACCTACAGGGCTACTAGCACAGATACGCAGTATTTT. It is translated as CASSTYRATSTDTQYF. Full variable domain (remainder filled in from reference TRBV11-2 and TRBJ2-3): EAGVAQSPRYKIIEKRQSVAFWCNPISGHATLYWYQQILGQGPKLLIQFQNNGVVDDSQLPKDRFSAERLKGVDSTLKIQPAKLEDSAVYLCASSTYRATSTDTQYFGPGTRLTVL.

The chain carries TRBV7-2 and TRBJ1-2; D gene unclear. With 4 bases removed from V and 3 bases from J, the gap between germline ends came to 6 bases. Germline V CDR1 and CDR2: SGHTA, FQGNSA. The CDR3 length is 12 residues. CDR3 amino acids: CASSWTDYGYTF. CDR3 DNA: TGTGCCAGCAGCTGGACGGACTATGGCTACACCTTC. The complete variable domain, with remaining parts taken from reference TRBV7-2 and TRBJ1-2, reads GAGVSQSPSNKVTEKGKDVELRCDPISGHTALYWYRQSLGQGLEFLIYFQGNSAPDKSGLPSDRFSAERTGGSVSTLTIQRTQQEDSAVYLCASSWTDYGYTFGSGTRLTVV.

The chain links TRBV5-8 to TRBJ2-7, with a possible D match to TRBD2 (5 bases). The CDR3 covers 14 residues. Trimming shortened V by 0 bases and J by 6 bases, and 13 bases separated the two germline ends. Germline V gene sequence: CDR1 SGHTS, CDR2 YDEGEE. CDR3 coding DNA: TGTGCCAGCAGCTTGGTTGGTGGGAGAGGCGAGCAGTACTTC. Translated: CASSLVGGRGEQYF.

Points on this clone: Other DNA sequences in the sample encode the same CDR3. The chain employs TRBV18 and TRBJ2-1; perhaps D is TRBD1 or TRBD2 (5 bases each). Trimming removed 4 bases from V and 10 bases from J, with 8 bases in between. Germline V CDR1 and CDR2: KGHSH, LQKENI. This CDR3 contains 11 residues. The CDR3 region has the DNA TGTGCCAGCTCACGGGGGAACGAGCAGTTCTTC. Amino acids: CASSRGNEQFF.

This CDR3 is CASSTRLAKNIQYF. CDR3 nucleotide sequence: TGTGCCAGCAGCACCAGGCTCGCCAAAAACATTCAGTACTTC. V and J are TRBV21-1 and TRBJ2-4; the table gives TRBD1 as D, unverified against the DNA. TRBV21-1 has pseudogene status. The CDR3 is 14 amino acids.

This clone was seen at least ten times. One junction end disagrees with the germline gene, perhaps due to a read error. The chain has TRBV6-6 and TRBJ2-7; the match to TRBD1 covers 7 bases. Germline V gives CDR1 MNHNY, CDR2 SVGAGI (reference sequence). The CDR3 runs 16 residues. The chain's CDR3 is CASSHSRQGGSYEQYF. The CDR3 DNA follows: TGTGCCAGCAGTCACTCTCGACAGGGTGGCTCCTACGAGCAGTACTTC.

This chain connects TRBV4-3 to TRBJ2-1; D ambiguous. Germline V gives CDR1 LGHNA, CDR2 YSLEER. The ends were cut back, 4 bases at V and 9 bases at J, with 13 bases in the middle. The CDR3 runs 13 residues. The chain's CDR3 is CASSPWGEGEQFF. The CDR3 nucleotides are TGCGCCAGCAGCCCCTGGGGTGAAGGTGAGCAGTTCTTC.

The chain carries TRBV5-1 and TRBJ1-1; 9 bases agree with TRBD1. The germline V gene encodes CDR1 SGHRS and CDR2 YFSETQ. The V segment lost 2 bases and the J segment 3 bases; nucleotides outside the gene matches: 5. The CDR3 extends over 15 amino acids. The CDR3 here is CASSFLQGADTEAFF. CDR3 nucleotides: TGCGCCAGCAGCTTCTTACAGGGGGCGGACACTGAAGCTTTCTTT.

The chain has TRBV28 and TRBJ2-3, with unresolved D. V lost 4 bases to trimming and J lost 3 bases, with 8 bases between them. The CDR3 loop spans 13 amino acids. CDR1 is MDHEN, CDR2 SYDVKM, per germline. In DNA form, the CDR3 reads TGTGCCAGCAGTTCACCCTCTACAGATACGCAGTATTTT. Translation: CASSSPSTDTQYF.

The rearrangement links TRBV14 to TRBJ2-3; D is possibly TRBD1 (5 bases). The V gene lost 0 bases and the J gene lost 4 bases, with 14 bases spanning the gap. Germline V gene lookup returns CDR1 SGHDN and CDR2 FVKESK. The CDR3 totals 16 residues. CDR3: CASSQDMGRQADTQYF. The CDR3 nucleotides read TGTGCCAGCAGCCAAGATATGGGGCGACAAGCAGATACGCAGTATTTT.

The chain joins TRBV2 to TRBJ1-1; 8 nucleotides agree with TRBD1. This CDR3 spans 14 amino acids. V was clipped by 5 bases and J by 6 bases; unmatched bases: 8. Germline V CDR1 and CDR2: SNHLY, FYNNEI. CDR3 protein: CASSSRTGYSEAFF. The CDR3 DNA reads TGTGCCAGCAGTAGTCGGACAGGGTACTCTGAAGCTTTCTTT. Full variable domain (rest looked up from reference TRBV2 and TRBJ1-1): EPEVTQTPSHQVTQMGQEVILRCVPISNHLYFYWYRQILGQKVEFLVSFYNNEISEKSEIFDDQFSVERPDGSNFTLKIRSTKLEDSAMYFCASSSRTGYSEAFFGQGTRLTVV.